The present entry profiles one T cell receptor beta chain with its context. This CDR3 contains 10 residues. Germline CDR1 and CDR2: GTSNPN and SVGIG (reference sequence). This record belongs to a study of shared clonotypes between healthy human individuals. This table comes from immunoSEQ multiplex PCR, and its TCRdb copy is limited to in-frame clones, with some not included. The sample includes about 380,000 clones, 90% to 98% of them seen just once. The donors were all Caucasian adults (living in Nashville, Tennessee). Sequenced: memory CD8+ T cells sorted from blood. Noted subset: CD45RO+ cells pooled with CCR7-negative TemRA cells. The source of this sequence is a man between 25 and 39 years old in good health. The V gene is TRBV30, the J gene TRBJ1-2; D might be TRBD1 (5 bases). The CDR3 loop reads CLTGGYGYTF. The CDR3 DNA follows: TGTTTAACAGGCGGCTATGGCTACACCTTC.